This entry is about one TCR beta chain. Its specificity is not known. These data originate in a study of cytomegalovirus exposure and HLA in healthy donors. There are 16 residues in the CDR3. J was trimmed by 0 bases and V by 5 bases; bases with no gene match: 7. The germline V gene has CDR1 LNHDA and CDR2 SQIVND (reference sequence). Findings of the study overall: Association of a missense DCLRE1C variant with TCR beta V- and J-gene trimming was reported in a later analysis.

PCR employed 60 Vbeta and 13 Jbeta primers. This table comes from immunoSEQ multiplex PCR, and its TCRdb copy is limited to in-frame clones, with some not included. The data contain roughly 120,000 clones, approximately 77% of them seen just once; the ten biggest clones take up roughly 5%. Sequences were obtained from PBMCs. This clonotype was sampled from a man aged 45-65 years in good health and CMV-seropositive. The chain carries TRBV19 and TRBJ2-7; the match to TRBD2 covers 10 bases. The CDR3 DNA is TGTGCCAGTAGTTACCAAGCGGGAGGGCCCTCCTACGAGCAGTACTTC. It yields the protein CASSYQAGGPSYEQYF.